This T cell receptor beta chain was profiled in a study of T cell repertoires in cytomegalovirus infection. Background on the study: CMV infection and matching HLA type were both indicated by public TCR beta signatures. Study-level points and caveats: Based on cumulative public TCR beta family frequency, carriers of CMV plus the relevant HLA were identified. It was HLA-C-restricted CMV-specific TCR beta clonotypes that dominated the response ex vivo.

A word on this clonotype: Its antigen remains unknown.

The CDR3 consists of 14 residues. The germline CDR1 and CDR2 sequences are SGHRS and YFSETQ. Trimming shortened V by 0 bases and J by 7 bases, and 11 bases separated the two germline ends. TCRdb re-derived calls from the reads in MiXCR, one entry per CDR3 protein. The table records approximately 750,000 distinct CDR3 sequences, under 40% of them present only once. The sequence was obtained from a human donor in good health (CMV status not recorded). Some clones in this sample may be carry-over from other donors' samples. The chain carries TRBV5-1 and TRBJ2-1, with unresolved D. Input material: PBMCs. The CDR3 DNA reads TGCGCCAGCAGCTTGGGAAGTAGGGTGAATGAGCAGTTCTTC. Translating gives CASSLGSRVNEQFF.